The 12 T cell receptor beta chains below were found in one sample sequenced in a study of cytomegalovirus exposure and HLA in healthy donors. The PCR employed 60 Vbeta primers together with 13 Jbeta primers. Sequenced by immunoSEQ multiplex PCR; TCRdb stores in-frame clones only, minus some. The data contain 100,000 to 150,000 clones, 15% to 20% of them singletons. Sequencing was performed on PBMCs. Receptors were obtained from a female donor in good health and CMV-seropositive.

To note about this clone: This sample also contains other DNA sequences that code for the same CDR3. The V call is TRBV5-6, the J call TRBJ1-2; D is uncertain. V gave up 5 bases and J gave up 7 bases, with 15 bases separating them. The CDR3 is 13 amino acids. Germline values: CDR1 SGHDT, CDR2 YYEEEE. The CDR3 here is CASRTTRVAGYTF. DNA of the CDR3: TGTGCCAGCAGAACAACCCGGGTGGCTGGCTACACCTTC.

The chain combines TRBV15 with TRBJ1-5, with D uncertain. The germline V and J ends were trimmed by 0 bases and 7 bases, with 10 bases remaining between them. This CDR3 has 14 residues. CDR1 and CDR2 (germline): LNHNV, YYDKDF (reference sequence). CDR3 protein: CATSRDGFGQPQHF. The CDR3 coding sequence is TGTGCCACCAGCAGAGATGGTTTCGGGCAGCCCCAGCATTTT.

There are a few counts of this clone. The chain is built from TRBV5-1 and TRBJ2-3; 7 positions match TRBD2. The CDR3 has 16 amino acids. CDR1 and CDR2 (germline): SGHRS, YFSETQ. Trimming cost V 3 bases and J 4 bases; bases outside gene matches: 11. The CDR3 DNA sequence: TGCGCCAGCAGCTGGGGGAGGGCGGGGGAGTCAGATACGCAGTATTTT. Translating it yields CASSWGRAGESDTQYF.

This chain connects TRBV15 to TRBJ2-3; tentatively, D is TRBD2 (5 bases). Germline assignment: CDR1 LNHNV and CDR2 YYDKDF (reference sequence). CDR3 size: 16 residues. Trimming removed 0 bases at V and 2 bases at J, with 12 bases between. DNA of the CDR3: TGTGCCACCAGCAGAGAGGTGCCTAGCCTCACAGATACGCAGTATTTT. Encoded protein: CATSREVPSLTDTQYF.

The chain uses TRBV27 and TRBJ2-1; 8 bases agree with TRBD2. The V gene's germline CDR1 is MNHEY and CDR2 SMNVEV (reference sequence). This CDR3 contains 15 residues. With 6 bases clipped from V and 0 bases from J, the junction kept 4 bases outside the gene matches. The CDR3 DNA follows: TGTGCCAGCAGCCCCGGGGGGGCCTCCTACAATGAGCAGTTCTTC. This gives the protein CASSPGGASYNEQFF.

The chain uses TRBV27 and TRBJ2-5; 8 bases match TRBD1. This CDR3 is 15 amino acids long. Trimming took 3 bases from V and 5 from J; bases not matched to a gene: 8. The V gene's germline CDR1 is MNHEY and CDR2 SMNVEV (reference sequence). This CDR3 reads CASSFFGGQVETQYF. In DNA, the CDR3 is TGTGCCAGCAGTTTCTTCGGGGGACAGGTTGAGACCCAGTACTTC.

The chain uses TRBV7-2 and TRBJ1-5; D not certain. CDR1 and CDR2 (germline): SGHTA, FQGNSA. The CDR3 loop spans 13 amino acids. The V end lost 5 bases, the J end lost 14 bases, and 19 bases lay between the germline ends. Written as DNA, the CDR3 is TGTGCCAGCAGCCCGCTCAAGCGGGCAGCGAAGCATTTT. Protein: CASSPLKRAAKHF. The entire variable domain, with the rest obtained from reference TRBV7-2 and TRBJ1-5, is as follows: GAGVSQSPSNKVTEKGKDVELRCDPISGHTALYWYRQSLGQGLEFLIYFQGNSAPDKSGLPSDRFSAERTGGSVSTLTIQRTQQEDSAVYLCASSPLKRAAKHFGDGTRLSIL.

This clone was detected only a few times. At one end, the junction sequence differs from germline, possibly due to a read error. The chain recombines TRBV27 with TRBJ2-7; weak D call: TRBD1 (6 bases). This CDR3 contains 12 residues. CDR1 is MNHEY and CDR2 is SMNVEV in the germline V gene (reference sequence). CDR3 coding DNA: TGTGCCAGCAGCCGAACGAACAGGGTTTGGCACTTC. Translation: CASSRTNRVWHF.

The chain recombines TRBV6-6 with TRBJ2-1, with TRBD2 matching 10 bases. The CDR3 extends over 14 amino acids. After removal of 9 bases from V and 5 bases from J, the junction contained 7 bases not matched to a gene. Germline CDR1 is MNHNY and CDR2 is SVGAGI (reference sequence). CDR3 residues: CASRGSGGDNEQFF. The CDR3, as DNA: TGTGCCAGTCGGGGGAGCGGGGGGGACAATGAGCAGTTCTTC.

For the CDR3, the DNA is TGTGCCAGCAGCCGGGACAGCCAAGAGACCCAGTACTTC. This encodes CASSRDSQETQYF. The V call is TRBV21-1, the J call TRBJ2-5; TRBD1 reflects the table's D call only, with no check against the DNA. TRBV21-1 is a documented pseudogene. The CDR3 has 13 amino acids.

V gene TRBV5-8 combines with J gene TRBJ2-7; D possibly corresponds to TRBD2 (5 bases). The germline gives CDR1 SGHTS, CDR2 YDEGEE. Trimming stripped 0 bases from V and 1 base from J, with 14 bases between. The CDR3 loop spans 16 amino acids. This chain's CDR3 is CASSLAASSISYEQYF. In nucleotides, the CDR3 is TGTGCCAGCAGCTTGGCCGCTAGCTCAATATCCTACGAGCAGTACTTC.

This clone came up a few times. The V and J genes are TRBV6-5 and TRBJ2-7; D is possibly TRBD1 (5 bases). The V gene's germline CDR1 is MNHEY and CDR2 SVGAGI. V lost 2 bases to trimming and J lost 3 bases, with 8 bases between them. This CDR3 spans 13 amino acids. This chain's CDR3 is CASSYDSHYEQYF. Here the CDR3 DNA reads TGTGCCAGCAGTTACGACAGTCACTACGAGCAGTACTTC.